A single sample is the source of the 23 T cell receptor beta chains below, sequenced in a study of T cells after yellow fever vaccination. TCRdb ran MiXCR on the 5' RACE reads and lists one entry per CDR3 protein. The sample shows about 340,000 distinct CDR3 sequences, 3.5% to 4.5% of them seen only once. The starting material was PBMCs, obtained 5 days after the yellow fever booster vaccination. The receptors shown here come from a man in his late teens or twenties who received the YFV17D yellow fever vaccine.

This clonotype was seen many times. The chain employs TRBV5-1 and TRBJ2-3, with a possible D match to TRBD1 (6 bases). This CDR3 spans 17 amino acids. The V gene lost 4 bases and the J gene lost 1 base, with 19 bases spanning the gap. CDR1 and CDR2 from the germline V gene are SGHRS and YFSETQ. As DNA, the CDR3 is TGCGCCAGCAGCCCTCCGGACAGTCTTCTCGGCACAGATACGCAGTATTTT. Translated: CASSPPDSLLGTDTQYF. Based on the CDR3 plus reference TRBV5-1 and TRBJ2-3, the full variable domain is KAGVTQTPRYLIKTRGQQVTLSCSPISGHRSVSWYQQTPGQGLQFLFEYFSETQRNKGNFPGRFSGRQFSNSRSEMNVSTLELGDSALYLCASSPPDSLLGTDTQYFGPGTRLTVL.

The chain recombines TRBV11-3 with TRBJ2-1, with a weak D call TRBD1 (6 bases). This CDR3 contains 17 residues. V was shortened by 1 base and J by 0 bases, with 13 bases between the two germline ends. Per the germline V gene, CDR1 is SGHNT and CDR2 is YENEEA. The CDR3 here is CASSLGAGDSSYNEQFF. The DNA for the CDR3 is TGTGCCAGCAGCTTAGGGGCAGGGGATAGCTCCTACAATGAGCAGTTCTTC.

The CDR3 protein is CASSQDPLGGNTEAFF. The CDR3 coding sequence is TGCGCCAGCAGCCAAGATCCCCTGGGGGGGAACACTGAAGCTTTCTTT. The chain employs TRBV4-3 and TRBJ1-1; the D gene is possibly TRBD1 (5 bases). Germline CDR1 and CDR2: LGHNA and YSLEER. V lost 0 bases and J lost 1, with 12 bases in between. This CDR3 is 16 amino acids long.

This clonotype was recorded at least ten times. V usage is TRBV10-3 and J usage is TRBJ2-1, with 7 bases identical to TRBD1. J lost 6 bases, V lost 0 bases, and 2 bases had no gene match. Germline CDR1 ENHRY, CDR2 SYGVKD. This CDR3 comprises 14 residues. Here the CDR3 reads CAISESGQSNEQFF. In nucleotides, the CDR3 is TGTGCCATCAGTGAGTCGGGACAGTCCAATGAGCAGTTCTTC.

The rearrangement links TRBV3-1 to TRBJ1-2; 8 nucleotides line up with TRBD1. The V gene's germline CDR1 is LGHDT and CDR2 YNNKEL (reference sequence). This CDR3 has 14 amino acids. V was clipped by 4 bases and J by 4 bases; unmatched bases: 5. DNA of the CDR3: TGTGCCAGCAGCCTTGCGACAGGGGCCTATGGCTACACCTTC. It specifies CASSLATGAYGYTF.

The sample holds a few counts of this clonotype. The CDR3 loop reads CASSSSRGDLNTEAFF. In nucleotides, the CDR3 is TGTGCCAGCAGCTCCTCAAGGGGGGACCTGAACACTGAAGCTTTCTTT. The rearrangement joins TRBV7-3 to TRBJ1-1, with a weak D call TRBD1 (6 bases). Trimming removed 4 bases at V and 0 bases at J, with 15 bases between. CDR3 size: 16 residues. The germline V gene encodes CDR1 SGHTA and CDR2 FQGTGA.

This rearrangement joins TRBV7-7 to TRBJ2-1, with D uncertain. From germline, CDR1 is SSHAT and CDR2 FNYEAQ (reference sequence). The V end lost 5 bases, the J end lost 4 bases, and 12 bases lay between the germline ends. The CDR3 contains 14 residues. CDR3 in amino acids: CASSPTGVYNEQFF. CDR3 bases: TGTGCCAGCAGCCCAACCGGCGTTTACAATGAGCAGTTCTTC.

The CDR3 nucleotides read TGCGCCAGCAGCTTGGTAGGTAGCGGTGACGAAGAGACCCAGTACTTC. It translates to CASSLVGSGDEETQYF. V and J are TRBV5-1 and TRBJ2-5; TRBD2 might be the D (6 bases). Between the trimmed V and J ends, which lost 0 bases and 3 bases, there was a span of 15 bases. This CDR3 has 16 amino acids. Per the germline V gene, CDR1 is SGHRS and CDR2 is YFSETQ.

At least ten counts were recorded for this clonotype. The rearrangement links TRBV15 to TRBJ2-7, with TRBD1 identical over 7 bases. The CDR3 spans 18 residues. Germline V CDR1 and CDR2: LNHNV, YYDKDF (reference sequence). V was pared by 4 bases and J by 3 bases, with 18 bases of the junction left unmatched. This CDR3 is CATSNDLMWTGPIYEQYF. CDR3 DNA: TGTGCCACCAGCAACGATTTGATGTGGACAGGACCCATCTACGAGCAGTACTTC.

This clonotype was seen more than once but under ten times. J is TRBJ2-3 and V is TRBV20-1, with 8 positions matching TRBD1. V lost 6 bases to trimming and J lost 4 bases; unmatched junction nucleotides: 9. The CDR3 spans 14 residues. The germline V gene has CDR1 DFQATT and CDR2 SNEGSKA (reference sequence). CDR3: CSARQGAKADTQYF. CDR3 bases: TGCAGTGCGCGGCAGGGGGCGAAGGCAGATACGCAGTATTTT.

Ten or more counts support this clonotype. V and J are TRBV18 and TRBJ2-1, with TRBD2 matching 11 bases. Trimming removed 3 bases from V and 7 bases from J; junction bases left unmatched: 2. The length of the CDR3 is 14 residues. Per the germline V gene, CDR1 is KGHSH and CDR2 is LQKENI. The CDR3 spells CASSPASGGNEQFF. The CDR3 nucleotides read TGTGCCAGCTCACCGGCTAGCGGGGGGAATGAGCAGTTCTTC.

This clonotype showed up just a few times. The chain employs TRBV4-2 and TRBJ2-5, with a possible D match to TRBD2 (5 bases). With 1 base removed from V and 3 bases from J, the gap between germline ends came to 18 bases. The CDR3 runs 17 residues. The germline V gene encodes CDR1 LGHNA and CDR2 YNFKEQ. CDR3 region: CASSQGSYGSGEETQYF. The DNA of the CDR3 is TGTGCCAGCAGCCAAGGGAGTTACGGCAGCGGAGAAGAGACCCAGTACTTC.

The chain carries TRBV27 and TRBJ1-6, with unresolved D. CDR3 length: 16 amino acids. The germline V gene has CDR1 MNHEY and CDR2 SMNVEV (reference sequence). V was shortened by 5 bases and J by 7 bases, with 18 bases between the two germline ends. The CDR3 is CASSPGEAVLNSPLHF. The CDR3 region has the DNA TGTGCCAGCAGTCCCGGGGAGGCGGTATTGAATTCACCCCTCCACTTT.

This clonotype came up a few times. For the CDR3, the DNA is TGTGCCAGCAGCACCTGGGACAGGGTCCACACAGATACGCAGTATTTT. Translation gives CASSTWDRVHTDTQYF. The chain employs TRBV7-2 and TRBJ2-3; 9 nucleotides match TRBD1. The CDR3 sequence is 16 residues long. Germline assignment: CDR1 SGHTA and CDR2 FQGNSA. V trimming: 5 bases; J trimming: 2 bases; junction bases outside the gene matches: 8.

This clonotype came up many times. The chain employs TRBV29-1 and TRBJ2-3; 8 bases fit TRBD2. J was trimmed by 1 base and V by 3 bases; bases with no gene match: 3. The CDR3 loop spans 14 amino acids. Germline V gene data show CDR1 as SQVTM and CDR2 as ANQGSEA. The CDR3 region is CSVDHGGGTDTQYF. Written as DNA, the CDR3 is TGCAGCGTTGATCACGGGGGGGGCACAGATACGCAGTATTTT.

This clonotype was detected a few times. The chain recombines TRBV27 with TRBJ1-2; the D gene is possibly TRBD1 (6 bases). The ends were cut back, 2 bases at V and 11 bases at J, with 12 bases in the middle. The germline V gene encodes CDR1 MNHEY and CDR2 SMNVEV (reference sequence). This CDR3 contains 12 residues. The CDR3, as DNA: TGTGCCAGCAGTTTACAGGGACATATGTACACCTTC. Translating it yields CASSLQGHMYTF.

This clonotype was seen at least ten times. This rearrangement joins TRBV4-3 to TRBJ2-6; a weak D match, TRBD1 (6 bases). Germline V gene data show CDR1 as LGHNA and CDR2 as YSLEER. Trimming cost V 3 bases and J 3 bases, with 9 bases left between them. This CDR3 has 15 residues. This chain's CDR3 is CASSQGAIGANVLTF. CDR3 bases: TGCGCCAGCAGCCAGGGGGCTATTGGGGCCAACGTCCTGACTTTC.

This clonotype was seen at least ten times. This sequence joins TRBV29-1 and TRBJ1-1; no definite D call. Per the germline V gene, CDR1 is SQVTM and CDR2 is ANQGSEA. Trimming pared 3 bases from V and 1 base from J, leaving 9 bases between. The CDR3 is 13 residues long. The CDR3 loop is CSVESVWNTEAFF. The CDR3 bases are TGCAGCGTTGAGAGCGTTTGGAACACTGAAGCTTTCTTT.

The sample holds a few counts of this clonotype. The chain combines TRBV5-1 with TRBJ1-4, with a possible D match to TRBD1 (6 bases). This CDR3 comprises 13 residues. Germline loops: CDR1 SGHRS, CDR2 YFSETQ. Trimming removed 4 bases at V and 3 bases at J, with 7 bases between. In DNA, the CDR3 is TGCGCCAGCAGCCGGACAGCTAATGAAAAACTGTTTTTT. Translated: CASSRTANEKLFF.

There are many counts of this clonotype. The genes are TRBV7-6 and TRBJ2-5; 8 nucleotides agree with TRBD1. The germline V gene encodes CDR1 SGHVS and CDR2 FNYEAQ. Trimming removed 5 bases from V and 5 bases from J; junction bases left unmatched: 7. The CDR3 loop spans 14 amino acids. The CDR3 protein is CASSLDRAGETQYF. Here the CDR3 DNA reads TGTGCCAGCAGCCTGGACAGGGCAGGCGAGACCCAGTACTTC.

This clonotype was seen more than once but under ten times. This chain connects TRBV7-9 to TRBJ2-7, with 7 positions matching TRBD2. Germline CDR1 is SEHNR and CDR2 is FQNEAQ (reference sequence). V lost 3 bases to trimming and J lost 2 bases; unmatched junction nucleotides: 7. CDR3 size: 15 residues. This CDR3 is CASSLRAGLTYEQYF. The CDR3 coding sequence is TGTGCCAGCAGCTTGAGAGCGGGGCTTACCTACGAGCAGTACTTC.

This clonotype was seen only a few times. The chain joins TRBV5-1 to TRBJ2-5; D uncertain. The germline CDR1 and CDR2 sequences are SGHRS and YFSETQ. This CDR3 spans 11 amino acids. Trimming left V 7 bases short and J 7 bases short, with 11 bases between. CDR3 nucleotide sequence: TGCGCCAGCGCCATTAGAGGGACCCAGTACTTC. This sequence encodes CASAIRGTQYF.

The sample holds a few counts of this clonotype. The chain couples TRBV5-1 to TRBJ2-1; D may match TRBD1 or TRBD2 (6 bases each). The CDR3 runs 15 residues. V dropped 0 bases and J dropped 8 bases, with 15 bases sitting between them. Per the germline V gene, CDR1 is SGHRS and CDR2 is YFSETQ. CDR3 amino acids: CASSLEPGEVYEQFF. In DNA, the CDR3 is TGCGCCAGCAGCTTGGAGCCAGGGGAGGTTTATGAGCAGTTCTTC.